This T cell receptor beta chain was recorded in a study of blood T cells in healthy people across ages. A second PCR of roughly 7 to 11 cycles used a sample-barcoded 5' primer and a J-beta primer mix. TCRdb reprocessed the 5' RACE reads with MiXCR, giving one entry per CDR3 protein. The sample holds fewer than 1,200,000 distinct CDR3 sequences, about 23% seen once. This clonotype has more than one count but fewer than ten. CDR1 is SQVTM, CDR2 ANQGSEA, per germline. Trimming removed 4 bases from V and 11 bases from J, with 29 bases in between. This CDR3 has 16 amino acids. These data are also associated with another study on T cells of mothers and their children. Per that paper: Comparable shaping of TCR recombination output by thymic selection was observed in related and unrelated pairs.

The sequence was obtained from a girl aged 2 to 10 in good health. The sample was blood. The chain uses TRBV29-1 and TRBJ2-5; D may correspond to TRBD1 or TRBD2 (5 bases each). The CDR3 is CSVGLGTGTRPGEQYF. As DNA, the CDR3 is TGCAGCGTTGGGCTGGGGACGGGGACCCGACCAGGAGAGCAGTACTTC. Full variable domain (remainder filled in from reference TRBV29-1 and TRBJ2-5): SAVISQKPSRDICQRGTSLTIQCQVDSQVTMMFWYRQQPGQSLTLIATANQGSEATYESGFVIDKFPISRPNLTFSTLTVSNMSPEDSSIYLCSVGLGTGTRPGEQYFGPGTRLLVL.